This TCR beta chain was retrieved from a study of shared clonotypes between healthy human individuals. Study-wide findings and caveats: Clonotype sharing among the donors was expected to vary with sequencing depth.

Profiling relied on immunoSEQ multiplex PCR, and the TCRdb table lists in-frame clones only, not all of them. The data hold a few hundred thousand clones, with around 80% observed a single time. On this clone: Its target is unknown.

This clonotype originated in a middle-aged woman in good health. Some clones in this sample may be carry-over from other donors' samples. The sample comprised PBMCs.

Here the CDR3 DNA reads TGTGCCAGCTCTGCGGGACTAGCGCTTTCCTACGAGCAGTACTTC. This gives the protein CASSAGLALSYEQYF. The gene calls are TRBV18 and TRBJ2-7; 10 bases are a match to TRBD2. V lost 6 bases and J lost 1; bases outside the gene matches: 6. This CDR3 region has 15 residues. Germline loops: CDR1 KGHSH, CDR2 LQKENI. The whole variable domain, filled in from reference TRBV18 and TRBJ2-7, reads NAGVMQNPRHLVRRRGQEARLRCSPMKGHSHVYWYRQLPEEGLKFMVYLQKENIIDESGMPKERFSAEFPKEGPSILRIQQVVRGDSAAYFCASSAGLALSYEQYFGPGTRLTVT.